The 27 T cell receptor beta chains in this list originate from one sample, sequenced in a study of cytomegalovirus exposure and HLA in healthy donors. PCR employed 60 Vbeta and 13 Jbeta primers. Repertoires were generated with immunoSEQ multiplex PCR, while TCRdb's copy carries only in-frame clones and drops some. The table has some 190,000 clones, approximately 82% seen once. The material sequenced was PBMCs. The receptors shown here come from a man aged 35 to 55 in good health and CMV-seropositive.

This chain links TRBV6-6 with TRBJ1-2, with 9 positions matching TRBD1. The J segment lost 7 bases and the V segment lost 2 bases, leaving 5 bases of the junction unmatched. This CDR3 region has 14 residues. CDR1 and CDR2 from the germline V gene are MNHNY and SVGAGI (reference sequence). CDR3 protein: CASSYGQGSGGYTF. The CDR3, as DNA: TGTGCCAGCAGTTACGGACAGGGGAGCGGTGGCTACACCTTC.

The genes are TRBV11-2 and TRBJ1-5; D is ambiguous. CDR1 and CDR2 (germline): SGHAT, FQNNGV. The CDR3 is made up of 19 amino acids. The V gene lost 5 bases and the J gene lost 0 bases, with 23 bases spanning the gap. CDR3 amino acids: CASSPRLRFRIYSNQPQHF. DNA of the CDR3: TGTGCCAGCAGCCCCCGTCTCAGGTTCAGGATTTATAGCAATCAGCCCCAGCATTTT.

This rearrangement joins TRBV2 to TRBJ2-7; 8 nucleotides agree with TRBD1. The CDR3 loop spans 14 amino acids. Unmatched junction bases numbered 5, after V lost 3 bases and J lost 4 bases. The germline CDR1 and CDR2 sequences are SNHLY and FYNNEI. CDR3 bases: TGTGCCAGCAGTGAGGCAGGGGGCAGGTACGAGCAGTACTTC. Its protein product is CASSEAGGRYEQYF. The variable domain in full, with the rest retrieved from reference TRBV2 and TRBJ2-7, is EPEVTQTPSHQVTQMGQEVILRCVPISNHLYFYWYRQILGQKVEFLVSFYNNEISEKSEIFDDQFSVERPDGSNFTLKIRSTKLEDSAMYFCASSEAGGRYEQYFGPGTRLTVT.

The J gene is TRBJ2-7, the V gene TRBV2; possible D gene TRBD2, 6 bases. CDR1 is SNHLY and CDR2 is FYNNEI in the germline V gene. This CDR3 has 15 residues. Trimming took off 6 bases at V and 0 bases at J, with 15 bases between the two ends. This CDR3 reads CASRGRRESSYEQYF. DNA of the CDR3: TGTGCCAGCAGGGGGAGGCGGGAAAGCTCCTACGAGCAGTACTTC. The complete variable domain, with remaining parts taken from reference TRBV2 and TRBJ2-7, reads EPEVTQTPSHQVTQMGQEVILRCVPISNHLYFYWYRQILGQKVEFLVSFYNNEISEKSEIFDDQFSVERPDGSNFTLKIRSTKLEDSAMYFCASRGRRESSYEQYFGPGTRLTVT.

The gene calls are TRBV5-4 and TRBJ2-2; 7 bases align to TRBD2. This CDR3 has 16 amino acids. Germline V gene data show CDR1 as SGHNT and CDR2 as YYREEE (reference sequence). With 0 bases clipped from V and 1 base from J, the junction kept 3 bases outside the gene matches. The CDR3 sequence is CASSLGGRVNTGELFF. The CDR3 DNA sequence: TGTGCCAGCAGCTTGGGGGGGAGGGTGAACACCGGGGAGCTGTTTTTT.

The CDR3 sequence: CASSVGLAMGEQYF. CDR3 nucleotides: TGTGCCAGCAGCGTAGGACTAGCGATGGGCGAGCAGTACTTC. This chain connects TRBV9 to TRBJ2-7, with 8 bases lining up with TRBD2. The J segment lost 6 bases and the V segment lost 0 bases, leaving 5 bases of the junction unmatched. This CDR3 is built from 14 residues. CDR1 and CDR2 from the germline V gene are SGDLS and YYNGEE. The full variable domain, its missing parts supplied by reference TRBV9 and TRBJ2-7, is DSGVTQTPKHLITATGQRVTLRCSPRSGDLSVYWYQQSLDQGLQFLIQYYNGEERAKGNILERFSAQQFPDLHSELNLSSLELGDSALYFCASSVGLAMGEQYFGPGTRLTVT.

This clone was observed a few times. The chain employs TRBV7-2 and TRBJ2-7, with 7 bases lining up with TRBD2. The germline V gene has CDR1 SGHTA and CDR2 FQGNSA. The V and J ends lost 4 bases and 6 bases, in that order; junction bases with no gene match: 6. The CDR3 sequence is 13 residues long. For the CDR3, the DNA is TGTGCCAGCAGCTCAACTAGCGTGGGCGAGCAGTACTTC. Residues: CASSSTSVGEQYF.

The rearrangement joins TRBV28 to TRBJ2-3, with D perhaps matching TRBD1 (6 bases). The CDR3 totals 12 residues. Trimming cost V 7 bases and J 4 bases, with 9 bases left between them. Germline loops: CDR1 MDHEN, CDR2 SYDVKM. The CDR3 is CASTTGPDTQYF. CDR3 DNA sequence: TGTGCCAGCACTACAGGGCCAGATACGCAGTATTTT.

The chain joins TRBV6-1 to TRBJ1-1, with TRBD1 matching over 9 bases. The CDR3 spans 14 residues. Germline V gene sequence: CDR1 MNHNS, CDR2 SASEGT. V shed 3 bases and J 5 bases; nucleotides not matched to a gene: 4. In DNA, the CDR3 is TGTGCCAGCAGTGATCACAGGGGGCAAACTGAAGCTTTCTTT. Its translation is CASSDHRGQTEAFF.

The genes are TRBV5-1 and TRBJ2-5, with 11 bases identical to TRBD1. Germline V gene lookup returns CDR1 SGHRS and CDR2 YFSETQ. CDR3 length equals 15 residues. V gave up 5 bases and J gave up 11 bases; unmatched junction bases: 14. The CDR3 DNA reads as TGCGCCAGCAGGGAGAAGGGGACAGGGGGTCGGGAGCAGTACTTC. Its protein product is CASREKGTGGREQYF.

The chain carries TRBV7-9 and TRBJ1-1; perhaps TRBD1 as D (5 bases). Germline assignment: CDR1 SEHNR and CDR2 FQNEAQ (reference sequence). The CDR3 is 11 amino acids. Trimming took 5 bases from V and 10 from J, leaving 11 bases between them. In DNA, the CDR3 is TGTGCCAGCAGCCCCTTGGGACTAGCTTTCTTT. Translating gives CASSPLGLAFF.

The genes are TRBV12-5 and TRBJ2-7; 8 bases match TRBD1. The junction had 9 bases not matched to a gene; V was cut back by 5 bases and J by 6 bases. Per the germline V gene, CDR1 is LGHNT and CDR2 is FRNRAP. The CDR3 is 14 residues long. CDR3 protein: CASGITGGQGEQYF. CDR3 DNA sequence: TGTGCTAGTGGTATTACAGGGGGGCAAGGCGAGCAGTACTTC.

The chain has TRBV5-4 and TRBJ1-1, with D possibly TRBD1 on 5 matching bases. Germline CDR1 is SGHNT and CDR2 is YYREEE (reference sequence). V lost 3 bases to trimming and J lost 3 bases, with 15 bases between them. The CDR3 is 15 residues long. DNA for the CDR3: TGTGCCAGCAGCTCCCTTGGGGCTGTGGACACTGAAGCTTTCTTT. As protein: CASSSLGAVDTEAFF.

There are a few counts of this clone. V usage is TRBV5-5 and J usage is TRBJ2-7; 10 bases are shared with TRBD1. The CDR3 sequence is 14 residues long. V lost 4 bases, J lost 3 bases, and 4 bases stayed unmatched. Germline lookup yields CDR1 SGHKS and CDR2 YYEKEE (reference sequence). CDR3 sequence: CASSIDRGRYEQYF. The CDR3 region has the DNA TGTGCCAGCAGCATCGACAGGGGGCGCTACGAGCAGTACTTC.

This rearrangement joins TRBV13 to TRBJ2-7; 7 bases fit TRBD1. V dropped 5 bases and J dropped 0; count of bases not matched to a gene: 10. The CDR3 totals 16 residues. Germline lookup yields CDR1 PRHDT and CDR2 FYEKMQ (reference sequence). CDR3 region: CASSTRQGRSSYEQYF. CDR3 in DNA: TGTGCCAGCAGCACCAGACAGGGACGGAGCTCCTACGAGCAGTACTTC.

The J gene is TRBJ2-2, the V gene TRBV5-1; 13 bases line up with TRBD2. This CDR3 spans 15 amino acids. Germline CDR1 and CDR2: SGHRS and YFSETQ. J lost 5 bases, V lost 4 bases, and 2 bases had no gene match. CDR3 protein: CASSGLAGATGELFF. In DNA form, the CDR3 reads TGCGCCAGCAGCGGACTAGCGGGAGCGACCGGGGAGCTGTTTTTT.

The rearrangement links TRBV10-3 to TRBJ1-4, with 7 bases aligning to TRBD1. This CDR3 has 15 amino acids. J lost 3 bases, V lost 7 bases, and 8 bases had no gene match. Germline assignment: CDR1 ENHRY and CDR2 SYGVKD. CDR3 region: CAIKEGAGSNEKLFF. The DNA of the CDR3 is TGTGCCATCAAAGAGGGGGCAGGGTCTAATGAAAAACTGTTTTTT.

The rearrangement links TRBV11-2 to TRBJ2-5; 7 bases are shared with TRBD2. The germline V gene has CDR1 SGHAT and CDR2 FQNNGV. CDR3 size: 13 residues. Trimming at V came to 6 bases and at J to 2 bases, leaving 3 bases not matched to a gene. For the CDR3, the DNA is TGTGCCAGCAGTAAGGGACTACAAGAGACCCAGTACTTC. This gives the protein CASSKGLQETQYF.

The gene calls are TRBV25-1 and TRBJ1-4, with 10 bases identical to TRBD1. There are 15 residues in the CDR3. V was clipped by 5 bases and J by 6 bases; unmatched bases: 6. Germline CDR1 and CDR2: MGHDK and SYGVNS. CDR3 residues: CASSPRTGGDEKLFF. The DNA of the CDR3 is TGTGCCAGCAGTCCTAGGACAGGGGGAGATGAAAAACTGTTTTTT.

The V call is TRBV10-3, the J call TRBJ1-1; 7 bases fit TRBD1. Unmatched junction bases numbered 10, after V lost 11 bases and J lost 4 bases. CDR1 ENHRY and CDR2 SYGVKD come from the germline V gene. This CDR3 is 13 amino acids long. The CDR3 reads CAVRQGPSTEAFF. The CDR3 DNA sequence: TGTGCCGTAAGACAGGGACCGAGCACTGAAGCTTTCTTT.

The chain links TRBV6-1 to TRBJ1-6; 7 nucleotides match TRBD1. The germline gives CDR1 MNHNS, CDR2 SASEGT. The CDR3 is 14 amino acids. V gave up 5 bases and J gave up 7 bases; unmatched junction bases: 5. The CDR3 DNA reads as TGTGCCAGCAGTCCACGACAGGGCAATTCACCCCTCCACTTT. It encodes CASSPRQGNSPLHF.

This clone has a handful of counts. Here the CDR3 reads CASSLDAGGSYEQYF. In DNA form, the CDR3 reads TGTGCCAGCAGCTTGGATGCAGGGGGCTCCTACGAGCAGTACTTC. V is TRBV5-5 and J is TRBJ2-7; 7 positions match TRBD1. This CDR3 is 15 amino acids long. CDR1 is SGHKS, CDR2 YYEKEE, per germline (reference sequence). The V segment lost 0 bases and the J segment 0 bases; nucleotides outside the gene matches: 3.

The genes are TRBV6-5 and TRBJ1-1, with D perhaps TRBD1 (5 bases). The CDR3 is 13 amino acids. Germline values: CDR1 MNHEY, CDR2 SVGAGI. V dropped 2 bases and J dropped 6 bases, with 10 bases sitting between them. The CDR3 sequence: CASSYRVGPEAFF. The CDR3 region has the DNA TGTGCCAGCAGTTACAGGGTGGGGCCTGAAGCTTTCTTT.

This clone was seen a handful of times. V usage is TRBV7-2 and J usage is TRBJ2-1; a weak D match, TRBD2 (5 bases). The CDR3 spans 15 residues. Germline CDR1 reads SGHTA; CDR2 reads FQGNSA. V was shortened by 1 base and J by 9 bases, with 16 bases between the two germline ends. The CDR3 loop reads CASSLGSFGGSEQFF. The CDR3 DNA sequence: TGTGCCAGCAGCTTAGGGTCGTTCGGCGGGTCTGAGCAGTTCTTC. Full variable domain (remainder filled in from reference TRBV7-2 and TRBJ2-1): GAGVSQSPSNKVTEKGKDVELRCDPISGHTALYWYRQSLGQGLEFLIYFQGNSAPDKSGLPSDRFSAERTGGSVSTLTIQRTQQEDSAVYLCASSLGSFGGSEQFFGPGTRLTVL.

The rearrangement uses TRBV4-1 and TRBJ2-5; D not certain. The germline gives CDR1 MGHRA, CDR2 YSYEKL. The CDR3 totals 14 residues. With 3 bases removed from V and 4 bases from J, the gap between germline ends came to 12 bases. The CDR3 protein is CASSHLNLRETQYF. Written as DNA, the CDR3 is TGCGCCAGCAGCCATCTTAATCTCCGAGAGACCCAGTACTTC.

The DNA of the CDR3 is TGCGCCAGCAGTCAGGACTTCTCTGGAAACACCATATATTTT. Protein sequence: CASSQDFSGNTIYF. The chain is built from TRBV5-1 and TRBJ1-3; no clear D gene. V was shortened by 5 bases and J by 0 bases, with 9 bases between the two germline ends. The CDR3 totals 14 residues. The germline gives CDR1 SGHRS, CDR2 YFSETQ. The whole variable domain, remainder taken from reference TRBV5-1 and TRBJ1-3, is KAGVTQTPRYLIKTRGQQVTLSCSPISGHRSVSWYQQTPGQGLQFLFEYFSETQRNKGNFPGRFSGRQFSNSRSEMNVSTLELGDSALYLCASSQDFSGNTIYFGEGSWLTVV.

The DNA for the CDR3 is TGTGCCAGCAGCTTGGGTGGTGGCGGATCCAGGCCCCAGCATTTT. Its protein product is CASSLGGGGSRPQHF. The chain uses TRBV5-5 and TRBJ1-5; unclear D gene. This CDR3 contains 15 residues. Looked up from germline, CDR1 is SGHKS and CDR2 is YYEKEE (reference sequence). V was trimmed by 0 bases and J by 9 bases, leaving 16 bases between them.